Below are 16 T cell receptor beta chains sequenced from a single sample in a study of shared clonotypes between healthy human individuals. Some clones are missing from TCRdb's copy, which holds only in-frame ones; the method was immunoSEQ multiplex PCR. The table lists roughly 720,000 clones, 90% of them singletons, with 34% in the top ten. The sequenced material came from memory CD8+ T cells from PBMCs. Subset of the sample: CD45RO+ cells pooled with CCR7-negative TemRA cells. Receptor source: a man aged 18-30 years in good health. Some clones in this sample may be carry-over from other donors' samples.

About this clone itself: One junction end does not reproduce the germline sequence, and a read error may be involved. CDR3 region: CASSSAGHSTDF. The CDR3 coding sequence is TGTGCCAGCAGCTCGGCGGGACATTCCACGGACTTC. The V gene is TRBV5-6, the J gene TRBJ2-5; D is tentatively TRBD1 or TRBD2 (6 bases each). CDR3 length equals 12 residues. Germline V CDR1 and CDR2: SGHDT, YYEEEE.

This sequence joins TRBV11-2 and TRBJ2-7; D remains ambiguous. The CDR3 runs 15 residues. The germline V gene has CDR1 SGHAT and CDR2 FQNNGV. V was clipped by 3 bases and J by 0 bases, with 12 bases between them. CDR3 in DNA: TGTGCCAGCAGCTTGGTGGTGCGGAGCTCCTACGAGCAGTACTTC. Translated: CASSLVVRSSYEQYF.

The CDR3 bases are TGTGCCTGGACCTTGAGGACAGGGTATAATGAGCAGTTCTTC. Amino acid sequence: CAWTLRTGYNEQFF. This chain links TRBV30 with TRBJ2-1; TRBD1 agrees at 8 bases. V gave up 4 bases and J gave up 7 bases; unmatched junction bases: 9. This CDR3 has 14 amino acids. Germline V gene lookup returns CDR1 GTSNPN and CDR2 SVGIG (reference sequence).

The CDR3 protein is CASSPEGAGANVLTF. CDR3 in DNA: TGCGCCAGCAGCCCGGAGGGGGCTGGGGCCAACGTCCTGACTTTC. The genes are TRBV5-1 and TRBJ2-6; D may correspond to TRBD1 or TRBD2 (6 bases each). The V gene lost 4 bases and the J gene lost 2 bases, with 10 bases spanning the gap. Germline V lookup: CDR1 SGHRS, CDR2 YFSETQ. The CDR3 spans 15 residues.

This chain's CDR3 is CASSFWGYNQPQHF. The CDR3 DNA is TGTGCCAGCAGTTTTTGGGGTTACAATCAGCCCCAGCATTTT. This chain uses TRBV28 with TRBJ1-5, with D unclear. Germline V gene sequence: CDR1 MDHEN, CDR2 SYDVKM. CDR3 length equals 14 residues. The V gene lost 3 bases and the J gene lost 3 bases, with 9 bases spanning the gap. The entire variable domain, with the rest obtained from reference TRBV28 and TRBJ1-5, is as follows: DVKVTQSSRYLVKRTGEKVFLECVQDMDHENMFWYRQDPGLGLRLIYFSYDVKMKEKGDIPEGYSVSREKKERFSLILESASTNQTSMYLCASSFWGYNQPQHFGDGTRLSIL.

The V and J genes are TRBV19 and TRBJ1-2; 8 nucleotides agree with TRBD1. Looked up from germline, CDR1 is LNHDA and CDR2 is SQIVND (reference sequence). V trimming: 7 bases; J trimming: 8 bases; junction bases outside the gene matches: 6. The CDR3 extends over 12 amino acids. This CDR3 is CASTSTGGGYTF. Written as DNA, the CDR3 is TGTGCCAGTACCTCAACAGGGGGAGGCTACACCTTC.

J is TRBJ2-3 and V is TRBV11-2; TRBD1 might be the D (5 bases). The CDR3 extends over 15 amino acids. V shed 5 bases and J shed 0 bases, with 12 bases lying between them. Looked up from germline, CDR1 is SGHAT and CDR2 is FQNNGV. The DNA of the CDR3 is TGTGCCAGCAGCCCCATTACAGGTAGCACAGATACGCAGTATTTT. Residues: CASSPITGSTDTQYF.

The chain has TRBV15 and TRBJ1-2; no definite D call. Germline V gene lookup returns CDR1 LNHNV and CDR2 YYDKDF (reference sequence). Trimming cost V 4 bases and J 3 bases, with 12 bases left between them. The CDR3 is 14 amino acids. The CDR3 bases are TGTGCCACCAGCACCCTTGGAGACTACTATGGCTACACCTTC. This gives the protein CATSTLGDYYGYTF.

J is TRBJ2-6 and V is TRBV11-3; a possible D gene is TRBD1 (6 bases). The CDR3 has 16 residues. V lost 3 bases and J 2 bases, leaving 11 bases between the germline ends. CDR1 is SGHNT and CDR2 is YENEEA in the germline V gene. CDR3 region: CASSFRDTAGANVLTF. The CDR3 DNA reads TGTGCCAGCAGCTTCCGGGACACAGCTGGGGCCAACGTCCTGACTTTC.

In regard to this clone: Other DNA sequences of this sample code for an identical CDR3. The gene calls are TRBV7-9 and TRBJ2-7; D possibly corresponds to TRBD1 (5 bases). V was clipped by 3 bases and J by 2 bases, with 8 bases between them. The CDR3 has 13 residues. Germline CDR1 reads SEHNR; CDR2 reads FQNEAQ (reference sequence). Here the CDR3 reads CASSLAGTYEQYF. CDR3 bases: TGTGCCAGCAGCTTGGCAGGGACCTACGAGCAGTACTTC. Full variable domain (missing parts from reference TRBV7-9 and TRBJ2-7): DTGVSQNPRHKITKRGQNVTFRCDPISEHNRLYWYRQTLGQGPEFLTYFQNEAQLEKSRLLSDRFSAERPKGSFSTLEIQRTEQGDSAMYLCASSLAGTYEQYFGPGTRLTVT.

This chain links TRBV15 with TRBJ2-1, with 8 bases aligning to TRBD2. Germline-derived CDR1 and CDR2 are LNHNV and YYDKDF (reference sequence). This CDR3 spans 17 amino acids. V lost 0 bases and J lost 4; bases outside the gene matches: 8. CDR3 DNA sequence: TGTGCCACCAGCAGAGATCCATTACCGGGAGGGTACAATGAGCAGTTCTTC. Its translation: CATSRDPLPGGYNEQFF.

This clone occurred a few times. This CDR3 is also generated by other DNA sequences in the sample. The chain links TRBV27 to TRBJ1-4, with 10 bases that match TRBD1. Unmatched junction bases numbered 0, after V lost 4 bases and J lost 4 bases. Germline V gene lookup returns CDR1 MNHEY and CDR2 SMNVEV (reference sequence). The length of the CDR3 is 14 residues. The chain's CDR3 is CASSWTGGNEKLFF. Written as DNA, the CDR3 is TGTGCCAGCAGTTGGACAGGGGGTAATGAAAAACTGTTTTTT.

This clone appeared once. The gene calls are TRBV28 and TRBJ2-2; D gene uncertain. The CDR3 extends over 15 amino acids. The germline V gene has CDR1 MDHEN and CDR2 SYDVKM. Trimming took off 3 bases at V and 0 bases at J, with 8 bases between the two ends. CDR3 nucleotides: TGTGCCAGCAGTTTTACGGACGCGAACACCGGGGAGCTGTTTTTT. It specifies CASSFTDANTGELFF.

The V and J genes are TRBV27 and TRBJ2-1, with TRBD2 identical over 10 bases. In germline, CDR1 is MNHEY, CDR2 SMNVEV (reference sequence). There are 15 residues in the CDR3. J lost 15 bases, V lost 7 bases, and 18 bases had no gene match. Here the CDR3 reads CASNIGLAGAGGSFF. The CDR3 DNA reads TGTGCCAGCAACATTGGCCTAGCGGGAGCGGGGGGATCGTTCTTC.

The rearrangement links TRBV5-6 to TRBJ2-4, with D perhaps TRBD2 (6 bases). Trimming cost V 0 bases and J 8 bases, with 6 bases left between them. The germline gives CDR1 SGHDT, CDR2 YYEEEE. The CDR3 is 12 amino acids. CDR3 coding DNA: TGTGCCAGCAGCTTGGGGGAGGACATTCAGTACTTC. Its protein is CASSLGEDIQYF.

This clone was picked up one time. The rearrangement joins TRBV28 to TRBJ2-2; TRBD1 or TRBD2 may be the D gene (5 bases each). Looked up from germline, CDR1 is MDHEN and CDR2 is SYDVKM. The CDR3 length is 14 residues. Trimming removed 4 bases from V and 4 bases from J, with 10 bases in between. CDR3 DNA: TGTGCCAGCAGTTGGGACCAGGTCACCGGGGAGCTGTTTTTT. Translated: CASSWDQVTGELFF.